This TCR beta chain was sequenced during a study of T-cell reconstitution after alpha-beta-depleted transplantation in children. Study-level points and caveats: Surviving recipient T cells and intrathymic progenitors accounted for some patients' high TCRbeta diversity at day 60.

It was with unique molecular identifiers that the TCRbeta library was prepared. TCRdb fed the PCR reads into MiXCR, producing one record per CDR3 protein. The data show under 250,000 distinct CDR3 sequences, approximately 6.9% seen once. Deletions cut 5 bases from V and 2 bases from J, with 10 bases between. Germline V gene lookup returns CDR1 SGHTA and CDR2 FQGNSA. This CDR3 contains 14 residues. Points on this clonotype: What it binds is not known.

The sequence was collected from a boy aged 2-15 years with acute lymphoblastic leukemia, due to receive a stem cell transplant. Here the sequenced sample was PBMCs, taken before TCRalphabeta/CD19-depleted stem cell transplant. The chain has TRBV7-2 and TRBJ1-5, with D unclear. The CDR3 bases are TGTGCCAGCAGCCTTGACACACGCAATCAGCCCCAGCATTTT. Translated, it gives CASSLDTRNQPQHF.